At least ten counts were recorded for the clone carrying this TCR beta chain. Its cognate antigen is unknown. Total RNA was extracted from unfractionated whole blood. This entry is derived from a study of human T cells and chemical hapten exposure. Whole-study findings and limits: TCRs whose frequency exceeded 1 in 1000 remained the same following DPC sensitization.

This CDR3 region has 15 residues. Germline-derived CDR1 and CDR2 are DFQATT and SNEGSKA (reference sequence). V was clipped by 1 base and J by 7 bases; unmatched bases: 8. TCRdb itself ran the 5' RACE reads through MiXCR, one entry per CDR3 protein. The sample has 150,000 or so distinct CDR3 sequences; 3.5% to 5% are singletons. This clonotype originated in a female donor in good health. The J gene is TRBJ2-1, the V gene TRBV20-1; the match to TRBD1 covers 9 bases. DNA for the CDR3: TGCAGTGCTAGAGTACCGGGACAGGGAATAAATGAGCAGTTCTTC. The encoded protein is CSARVPGQGINEQFF.